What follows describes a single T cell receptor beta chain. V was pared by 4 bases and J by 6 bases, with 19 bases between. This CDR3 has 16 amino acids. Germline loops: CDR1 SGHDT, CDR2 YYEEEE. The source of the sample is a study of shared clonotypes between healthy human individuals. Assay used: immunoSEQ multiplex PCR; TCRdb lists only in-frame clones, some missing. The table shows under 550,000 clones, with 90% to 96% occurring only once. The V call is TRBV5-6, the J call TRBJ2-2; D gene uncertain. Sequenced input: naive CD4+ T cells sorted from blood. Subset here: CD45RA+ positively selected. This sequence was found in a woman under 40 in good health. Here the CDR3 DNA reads TGTGCCAGCAGCGGGTACGACCTGTATGAATCCGGGGAGCTGTTTTTT. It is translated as CASSGYDLYESGELFF.